This is a list of T cell receptor beta chains from one sample in a study of cytomegalovirus exposure and HLA in healthy donors. Assay: immunoSEQ multiplex PCR; the TCRdb copy retains only in-frame clones and omits some. Among about 160,000 clones listed, 71% were seen once. The sequenced sample consisted of PBMCs. The receptors were sampled from a woman aged 25 to 39 in good health and CMV-seronegative. Both conserved end residues are part of each CDR3. Fields, in order: clone size, D gene, V gene, J gene, CDR3 DNA, CDR3 protein. D genes are given only for firm matches. Size tells how often a clone was seen (once, few, many) or the class of an expanded clone, and some rows leave it out.

clone_size: -; d_call: -; v_call: TRBV9; j_call: TRBJ1-5; cdr3_nt: TGTGCCAGCAGCGCAACATCAGGTAGCAATCAGCCCCAGCATTTT; cdr3_aa: CASSATSGSNQPQHF
clone_size: -; d_call: TRBD2; v_call: TRBV5-1; j_call: TRBJ2-7; cdr3_nt: TGCGCCAGCAGCTCAAGCGGGGGGGGCCCCTACGAGCAGTACTTC; cdr3_aa: CASSSSGGGPYEQYF
clone_size: -; d_call: -; v_call: TRBV5-1; j_call: TRBJ2-1; cdr3_nt: TGCGCCAGCAGCTTGGTTACTAGTATGACCAATGAGCAGTTCTTC; cdr3_aa: CASSLVTSMTNEQFF
clone_size: -; d_call: -; v_call: TRBV18; j_call: TRBJ2-5; cdr3_nt: TGTGCCAGCTCACCATTCCAGGACAGACAAGAGACCCAGTACTTC; cdr3_aa: CASSPFQDRQETQYF
clone_size: -; d_call: TRBD1; v_call: TRBV19; j_call: TRBJ1-3; cdr3_nt: TGTGCCAGTAGTGTCGGGACAGGGAGTGGAAACACCATATATTTT; cdr3_aa: CASSVGTGSGNTIYF
clone_size: -; d_call: -; v_call: TRBV28; j_call: TRBJ1-3; cdr3_nt: TGTGCCAGCGTTTTGGCCGCTGGAAACACCATATATTTT; cdr3_aa: CASVLAAGNTIYF
clone_size: once; d_call: -; v_call: TRBV4-3; j_call: TRBJ1-1; cdr3_nt: TGCGCCAGCAGCCAAGCACACCTGAACACTGAAGCTTTCTTT; cdr3_aa: CASSQAHLNTEAFF
clone_size: once; d_call: TRBD1; v_call: TRBV6-1; j_call: TRBJ1-1; cdr3_nt: TGTGCCAGCAGCACGACAGGGTTGGGGACTGAAGCTTTCTTT; cdr3_aa: CASSTTGLGTEAFF
clone_size: -; d_call: -; v_call: TRBV25-1; j_call: TRBJ1-1; cdr3_nt: TGTGCCAGCAAGGACTTTCGGGCCACTGAAGCTTTCTTT; cdr3_aa: CASKDFRATEAFF
clone_size: -; d_call: TRBD1; v_call: TRBV27; j_call: TRBJ1-2; cdr3_nt: TGTGCCAGCAGTTTAGACAGGGTTTATGGCTACACCTTC; cdr3_aa: CASSLDRVYGYTF
clone_size: many; d_call: -; v_call: TRBV4-3; j_call: TRBJ2-7; cdr3_nt: TGCGCCAGCAGCCAAGTGGCCAGGGAATACGAGCAGTACTTC; cdr3_aa: CASSQVAREYEQYF
clone_size: few; d_call: -; v_call: TRBV7-2; j_call: TRBJ1-1; cdr3_nt: TGTGCCAGCAGCTTATTGTGGACAGCGAACACTGAAGCTTTCTTT; cdr3_aa: CASSLLWTANTEAFF
clone_size: -; d_call: -; v_call: TRBV4-1; j_call: TRBJ1-4; cdr3_nt: TGCGCCAGCAGCCAAGGTCCACAGGGAACCCTTAATGAAAAACTGTTTTTT; cdr3_aa: CASSQGPQGTLNEKLFF
clone_size: few; d_call: -; v_call: TRBV18; j_call: TRBJ1-1; cdr3_nt: TGTGCCAGCTCACCGCAGGGGACCCTTGAAGCTTTCTTT; cdr3_aa: CASSPQGTLEAFF
clone_size: -; d_call: -; v_call: TRBV15; j_call: TRBJ2-5; cdr3_nt: TGTGCCACCAACAGCAGGAGGGGACAAGAGACCCAGTACTTC; cdr3_aa: CATNSRRGQETQYF
clone_size: few; d_call: TRBD2; v_call: TRBV6-4; j_call: TRBJ2-3; cdr3_nt: TGTGCCAGCAGTGAGAGTAGCGGGGGGACAGATACGCAGTATTTT; cdr3_aa: CASSESSGGTDTQYF
clone_size: -; d_call: -; v_call: TRBV4-2; j_call: TRBJ1-6; cdr3_nt: TGTGCCAGCAGCCAAGATCAGGCCGCGAGCTCCTATAATTCACCCCTCCACTTT; cdr3_aa: CASSQDQAASSYNSPLHF
clone_size: -; d_call: -; v_call: TRBV5-8; j_call: TRBJ2-7; cdr3_nt: TGTGCCAGCAGCTCCCCAGGCCAAGGCGTGGACGAGCAGTACTTC; cdr3_aa: CASSSPGQGVDEQYF
clone_size: -; d_call: TRBD2; v_call: TRBV7-3; j_call: TRBJ2-7; cdr3_nt: TGTGCCAGCAGCACCAGCGGGGGGGGCCCCTACGAGCAGTACTTC; cdr3_aa: CASSTSGGGPYEQYF
clone_size: -; d_call: -; v_call: TRBV6-1; j_call: TRBJ1-4; cdr3_nt: TGTGCCAGCAGTTATTTGGGAGGTGGGGAAAAACTGTTTTTT; cdr3_aa: CASSYLGGGEKLFF
clone_size: -; d_call: -; v_call: TRBV7-9; j_call: TRBJ2-7; cdr3_nt: TGTTCCAGCAGCTTGGCTTTCACCTCGGGGGAGCAGTACTTC; cdr3_aa: CSSSLAFTSGEQYF
clone_size: -; d_call: -; v_call: TRBV18; j_call: TRBJ2-2; cdr3_nt: TGTGCCAGCTCACCAATGGTCGGGGGTATAGGAGCCGGGGAGCTGTTTTTT; cdr3_aa: CASSPMVGGIGAGELFF
clone_size: once; d_call: TRBD1; v_call: TRBV5-1; j_call: TRBJ1-6; cdr3_nt: TGCGCCAGCAGCTTGGCCCTAACCGGGACAGGGTCACCCCTCCACTTT; cdr3_aa: CASSLALTGTGSPLHF
clone_size: few; d_call: TRBD1; v_call: TRBV6-5; j_call: TRBJ2-7; cdr3_nt: TGTGCCAGCAGCAGACAGGGGACCTCCTACGAGCAGTACTTC; cdr3_aa: CASSRQGTSYEQYF
clone_size: -; d_call: -; v_call: TRBV28; j_call: TRBJ2-2; cdr3_nt: TGTGCCAGCAGCATAGACCTCCGGGACACCGAGCTGTTTTTT; cdr3_aa: CASSIDLRDTELFF
clone_size: -; d_call: -; v_call: TRBV19; j_call: TRBJ1-2; cdr3_nt: TGTGCCAGTAGGGATCTGAGGCAGACCTATGGCTACACCTTC; cdr3_aa: CASRDLRQTYGYTF
clone_size: -; d_call: -; v_call: TRBV5-1; j_call: TRBJ1-4; cdr3_nt: TGCGCCAGCAGCGAGGGACTGCTTAATGAAAAACTGTTTTTT; cdr3_aa: CASSEGLLNEKLFF
clone_size: -; d_call: -; v_call: TRBV5-1; j_call: TRBJ2-1; cdr3_nt: TGCGCCAGCAGCTCCGGGACTCTTCGCTCCTACAATGGGCAGTTCTTC; cdr3_aa: CASSSGTLRSYNGQFF
clone_size: -; d_call: TRBD1; v_call: TRBV7-2; j_call: TRBJ1-3; cdr3_nt: TGTGCCAGCAACCTGGACAGGGGTCACACCATATATTTT; cdr3_aa: CASNLDRGHTIYF
clone_size: few; d_call: TRBD1; v_call: TRBV27; j_call: TRBJ1-1; cdr3_nt: TGTGCCAGCAGGCTGGGACAGGGGACTGAAGCTTTCTTT; cdr3_aa: CASRLGQGTEAFF
clone_size: -; d_call: TRBD1; v_call: TRBV11-2; j_call: TRBJ2-3; cdr3_nt: TGTGCCAGCAGCATCACAGGGGGCGCTGTGGATACGCAGTATTTT; cdr3_aa: CASSITGGAVDTQYF
clone_size: few; d_call: -; v_call: TRBV6-5; j_call: TRBJ2-3; cdr3_nt: TGTGCCAGCAGTTACAAGGAGGGAGGCACAGATACGCAGTATTTT; cdr3_aa: CASSYKEGGTDTQYF
clone_size: -; d_call: -; v_call: TRBV7-9; j_call: TRBJ1-6; cdr3_nt: TGTGCCAGCAGCCAGGGACAAGCGAACAATTCACCCCTCCACTTT; cdr3_aa: CASSQGQANNSPLHF
clone_size: once; d_call: TRBD1; v_call: TRBV7-3; j_call: TRBJ2-4; cdr3_nt: TGTGCCAGCAGCTGGCGTCCCGGGACAGCGGACATTCAGTACTTC; cdr3_aa: CASSWRPGTADIQYF
clone_size: -; d_call: TRBD2; v_call: TRBV5-4; j_call: TRBJ2-2; cdr3_nt: TGTGCCAGCAGCTTGGAAATAGCGGGATCCTCCGGGGAGCTGTTTTTT; cdr3_aa: CASSLEIAGSSGELFF
clone_size: few; d_call: TRBD1; v_call: TRBV5-1; j_call: TRBJ1-1; cdr3_nt: TGCGCCAGCAGTAAACGGACAGGGTTGGTCACTGAAGCTTTCTTT; cdr3_aa: CASSKRTGLVTEAFF
clone_size: -; d_call: TRBD2; v_call: TRBV2; j_call: TRBJ2-1; cdr3_nt: TGTGCCAGCAGACTAGCGGGAGAGTACAATGAGCAGTTCTTC; cdr3_aa: CASRLAGEYNEQFF
clone_size: -; d_call: TRBD1; v_call: TRBV6-4; j_call: TRBJ2-2; cdr3_nt: TGTGCCAGCAGCGTAAGGACAGGGACTAACACCGGGGAGCTGTTTTTT; cdr3_aa: CASSVRTGTNTGELFF
clone_size: -; d_call: -; v_call: TRBV5-8; j_call: TRBJ2-3; cdr3_nt: TGTGCCAGCAGCTTGGGACTAGTGACAGATACGCAGTATTTT; cdr3_aa: CASSLGLVTDTQYF
clone_size: -; d_call: TRBD2; v_call: TRBV5-5; j_call: TRBJ2-3; cdr3_nt: TGTGCCAGCAGCGACGGACTAGCGGGGCCAGATACGCAGTATTTT; cdr3_aa: CASSDGLAGPDTQYF
clone_size: few; d_call: TRBD2; v_call: TRBV7-2; j_call: TRBJ2-3; cdr3_nt: TGTGCCAGCAGCACCAAATTACTAGCGGGAGGCGCGGATACGCAGTATTTT; cdr3_aa: CASSTKLLAGGADTQYF
clone_size: -; d_call: -; v_call: TRBV7-2; j_call: TRBJ1-1; cdr3_nt: TGTGCCAGCAGCTTATACCAGGGGATCACTGAAGCTTTCTTT; cdr3_aa: CASSLYQGITEAFF
clone_size: -; d_call: -; v_call: TRBV4-2; j_call: TRBJ2-5; cdr3_nt: TGTGCCAGCAGCAACAGGGCGGGTGTTCAGTACTTC; cdr3_aa: CASSNRAGVQYF
clone_size: -; d_call: -; v_call: TRBV9; j_call: TRBJ2-2; cdr3_nt: TGTGCCAGCAGCTCCCGCGTCCCGGGCACCGGGGAGCTGTTTTTT; cdr3_aa: CASSSRVPGTGELFF
clone_size: -; d_call: -; v_call: TRBV4-1; j_call: TRBJ2-3; cdr3_nt: TGCGCCAGCAGCCAATTAGGGCGGGAACCCGGCCCAGATACGCAGTATTTT; cdr3_aa: CASSQLGREPGPDTQYF
clone_size: -; d_call: TRBD1; v_call: TRBV28; j_call: TRBJ1-2; cdr3_nt: TGTGCCAGCAGTTTTTTCCCAGGGGGGCCAGGGAACTATGGCTACACCTTC; cdr3_aa: CASSFFPGGPGNYGYTF
clone_size: -; d_call: -; v_call: TRBV6-5; j_call: TRBJ2-7; cdr3_nt: TGTGCCAGCAGTTCCGAGTACGAGCAGTACTTC; cdr3_aa: CASSSEYEQYF
clone_size: -; d_call: -; v_call: TRBV7-9; j_call: TRBJ1-4; cdr3_nt: TGTGCCAGCAGCTTAGCGAGGAGCGATAATGAAAAACTGTTTTTT; cdr3_aa: CASSLARSDNEKLFF
clone_size: -; d_call: TRBD1; v_call: TRBV5-4; j_call: TRBJ1-6; cdr3_nt: TGTGCCAGCAGTGTGGGACAGGGCGGCAATTCACCCCTCCACTTT; cdr3_aa: CASSVGQGGNSPLHF
clone_size: -; d_call: TRBD1; v_call: TRBV5-4; j_call: TRBJ1-3; cdr3_nt: TGTGCCATGTCGACAGGGTCTGGAAACACCATATATTTT; cdr3_aa: CAMSTGSGNTIYF
clone_size: -; d_call: TRBD1; v_call: TRBV6-1; j_call: TRBJ2-3; cdr3_nt: TGTGCCAGCAGTGGACAGGGGACTAGCACAGATACGCAGTATTTT; cdr3_aa: CASSGQGTSTDTQYF
clone_size: -; d_call: TRBD1; v_call: TRBV25-1; j_call: TRBJ1-1; cdr3_nt: TGTGCCAGCAGTGACAGGGGGTCATGGGTAGCTTTCTTT; cdr3_aa: CASSDRGSWVAFF
clone_size: -; d_call: -; v_call: TRBV28; j_call: TRBJ2-7; cdr3_nt: TGTGCCAGCAATCCGCCCGCGGTTCCCTACGAGCAGTACTTC; cdr3_aa: CASNPPAVPYEQYF
clone_size: few; d_call: -; v_call: TRBV28; j_call: TRBJ2-7; cdr3_nt: TGTGCCAGCAGTTCCCTAGGGGAAATCTACGAGCAGTACTTC; cdr3_aa: CASSSLGEIYEQYF
clone_size: -; d_call: TRBD1; v_call: TRBV7-2; j_call: TRBJ2-1; cdr3_nt: TGTGCCAGCAGCTTCTACCCAGGACAGGAAGGGGATGAGCAGTTCTTC; cdr3_aa: CASSFYPGQEGDEQFF
clone_size: -; d_call: TRBD1; v_call: TRBV28; j_call: TRBJ1-4; cdr3_nt: TGTGCCAGCAGTTTATCCGGGACAGGGGATGAAAAACTGTTTTTT; cdr3_aa: CASSLSGTGDEKLFF
clone_size: -; d_call: TRBD1; v_call: TRBV7-2; j_call: TRBJ1-2; cdr3_nt: TGTGCCAGTAATACAGGGGGCGTCTATGGCTACACCTTC; cdr3_aa: CASNTGGVYGYTF
clone_size: -; d_call: TRBD2; v_call: TRBV15; j_call: TRBJ2-1; cdr3_nt: TGTGCCACCAGCAGGGGTAGCGGGAGAACCTACAATGAGCAGTTCTTC; cdr3_aa: CATSRGSGRTYNEQFF